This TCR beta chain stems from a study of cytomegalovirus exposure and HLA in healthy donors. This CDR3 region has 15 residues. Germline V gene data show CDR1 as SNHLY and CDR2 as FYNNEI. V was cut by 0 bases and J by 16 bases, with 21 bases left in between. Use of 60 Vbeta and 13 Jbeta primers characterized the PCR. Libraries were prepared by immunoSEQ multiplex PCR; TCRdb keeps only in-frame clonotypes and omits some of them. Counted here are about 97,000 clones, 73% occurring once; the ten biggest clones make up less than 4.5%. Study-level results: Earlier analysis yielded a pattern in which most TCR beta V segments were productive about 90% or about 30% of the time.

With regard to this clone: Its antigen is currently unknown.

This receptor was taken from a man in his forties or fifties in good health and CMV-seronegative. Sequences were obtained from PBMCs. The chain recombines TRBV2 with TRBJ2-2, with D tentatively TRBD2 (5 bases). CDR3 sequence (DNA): TGTGCCAGCAGTGAAGCTAGCGCATCAAAGTGGGGATCGTTTTTT. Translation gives CASSEASASKWGSFF.